Sequencing of this T cell receptor (beta chain) was carried out in a study of regulatory T cells in long-lasting Graves disease. Overall study: The criterion for persistent Graves' disease was over 5 years of antithyroid drugs with positive TSH receptor antibodies. General study findings and limits: Preferential use of TRBV28, TRBJ1-2 and TRBJ2-5 was seen in persistent disease.

For TCR beta, libraries came from iRepertoire HTBI primers and Arm-PCR of CDR3 regions. TCRdb ran MiXCR on the multiplex PCR reads and lists one entry per CDR3 protein. The table records about 290,000 distinct CDR3 sequences, around 20% of them present only once. Looked up from germline, CDR1 is MDHEN and CDR2 is SYDVKM. V was clipped by 10 bases and J by 0 bases; unmatched bases: 13. The CDR3 is made up of 17 amino acids. This clonotype turned up a few times. Its cognate antigen is unknown. A much more abundant neighbour one base away suggests this may be a read error. Time point reported: persistent/refractory GD, antithyroid drugs over 5 years with positive TRAb. After RNA was extracted from PBMCs, the TCR library was made from it.

This chain uses TRBV28 with TRBJ2-7; 12 bases fit TRBD2. The source is a female donor with Graves disease. The sequencing used peripheral blood mononuclear cells (PBMCs), collected when the disease was refractory, from a patient treated with antithyroid drugs. In DNA form, the CDR3 reads TGTGCCAACACCACGGGACTAGCGGGCAAGAGCTCCTACGAGCAGTACTTC. It specifies CANTTGLAGKSSYEQYF.